This T cell receptor (beta chain) was found in a study of blood T cell repertoires in COVID-19. Study at large: Nucleic acid was either cDNA or gDNA, and it came from T cells, B-cell-depleted T cells, or PBMCs.

V was trimmed by 10 bases and J by 2 bases, leaving 21 bases between them. The CDR3 has 16 amino acids. Germline-derived CDR1 and CDR2 are SGHTS and YDEGEE. Authors' processing steps: By means of reference gene primer amplification, nucleated cell counts were estimated. Profiled with immunoSEQ multiplex PCR; TCRdb holds only in-frame clones, not every one. D and trimming come from the DNA, and the V and J calls and clone size come from that table. Of approximately 160,000 clones in the sample, around 86% were seen once. The V gene is TRBV5-8, the J gene TRBJ2-2, with D possibly matching TRBD2 (6 bases). The source material was peripheral blood. The source is a man in his 70s who had recovered from COVID-19. CDR3 in DNA: TGTGCCTGCGCTGGAGGGGTCAGTTTCAACACCGGGGAGCTGTTTTTT. Its protein product is CACAGGVSFNTGELFF.